The 30 T cell receptor beta chains listed next were all sequenced from one sample in a study of OX40 agonist ivuxolimab in advanced cancers. Libraries were prepared by immunoSEQ multiplex PCR; TCRdb keeps only in-frame clonotypes and omits some of them. The sample carries over 90,000 clones, 86% recorded once. Here the sequenced sample was CD4+ or CD8+ T cells sorted from blood, taken in a trial of the OX40 agonist ivuxolimab. Source of these receptors: an adult with an advanced solid tumor such as melanoma, head and neck, liver or kidney cancer.

The V and J genes are TRBV19 and TRBJ1-1, with 8 bases matching TRBD1. V was clipped by 6 bases and J by 3 bases; unmatched bases: 12. In germline, CDR1 is LNHDA, CDR2 SQIVND (reference sequence). The CDR3 extends over 16 amino acids. CDR3 sequence reads: CASSQTSRTGYTEAFF. CDR3 nucleotide sequence: TGTGCCAGTAGCCAAACCTCCCGGACAGGGTACACTGAAGCTTTCTTT.

This chain uses TRBV2 with TRBJ1-1, with D hard to call. Looked up from germline, CDR1 is SNHLY and CDR2 is FYNNEI. Trimming removed 5 bases from V and 1 base from J, with 8 bases in between. This CDR3 comprises 13 residues. The CDR3: CASSSTANTEAFF. Written as DNA, the CDR3 is TGTGCCAGCAGTTCTACAGCGAACACTGAAGCTTTCTTT.

This chain connects TRBV19 to TRBJ2-1; the match to TRBD2 covers 12 bases. CDR3 size: 15 residues. Germline-derived CDR1 and CDR2 are LNHDA and SQIVND (reference sequence). With V trimmed by 5 bases and J by 9 bases, 8 bases remained unmatched. The CDR3 sequence: CASSVGLAGFGEQFF. The CDR3 bases are TGTGCCAGTAGTGTCGGACTAGCGGGATTTGGTGAGCAGTTCTTC.

J is TRBJ1-3 and V is TRBV6-1; 9 bases line up with TRBD1. The length of the CDR3 is 14 residues. Germline V gene sequence: CDR1 MNHNS, CDR2 SASEGT. Trimming cost V 7 bases and J 3 bases; bases outside gene matches: 4. The CDR3 nucleotides are TGTGCCAGCACTCAGACAGGGGGTGGAAACACCATATATTTT. Translating gives CASTQTGGGNTIYF.

The chain uses TRBV18 and TRBJ2-5; unclear D gene. CDR3 size: 11 residues. V was pared by 5 bases and J by 6 bases, with 7 bases between. In germline, CDR1 is KGHSH, CDR2 LQKENI. CDR3 nucleotide sequence: TGTGCCAGCTCAACACGGCAGACCCAGTACTTC. Amino acids: CASSTRQTQYF.

This sequence joins TRBV10-2 and TRBJ2-5, with TRBD2 matching over 7 bases. Germline V gives CDR1 WSHSY, CDR2 SAAADI. The CDR3 spans 12 residues. After removal of 4 bases from V and 5 bases from J, the junction contained 1 base not matched to a gene. The DNA of the CDR3 is TGCGCCAGCAGTGCAGCGGGGGAGACCCAGTACTTC. It encodes CASSAAGETQYF.

V gene TRBV5-6 combines with J gene TRBJ1-6; no reliable D call. The CDR3 totals 13 residues. Trimming cost V 0 bases and J 8 bases, with 6 bases left between them. Germline values: CDR1 SGHDT, CDR2 YYEEEE. The CDR3 DNA sequence: TGTGCCAGCAGCTTGGGTCCGGATTCACCCCTCCACTTT. Amino acids: CASSLGPDSPLHF. Based on the CDR3 plus reference TRBV5-6 and TRBJ1-6, the full variable domain is DAGVTQSPTHLIKTRGQQVTLRCSPKSGHDTVSWYQQALGQGPQFIFQYYEEEERQRGNFPDRFSGHQFPNYSSELNVNALLLGDSALYLCASSLGPDSPLHFGNGTRLTVT.

This chain joins TRBV2 and TRBJ2-5, with 9 bases lining up with TRBD1. TRBJ2-7 matches the DNA end more closely, so the J call is doubtful. CDR3 size: 14 residues. The germline V gene has CDR1 SNHLY and CDR2 FYNNEI. Here the CDR3 DNA reads TGTGCCAGCAGTGAAGAGACAGGGGGCTACGAGCAGTACTTC. Its translation: CASSEETGGYEQYF.

The chain recombines TRBV7-2 with TRBJ1-5; maybe TRBD1 (6 bases). This CDR3 comprises 15 residues. The germline gives CDR1 SGHTA, CDR2 FQGNSA. V shed 5 bases and J shed 7 bases, with 18 bases lying between them. CDR3 amino acids: CASSQQGLGGQPQHF. CDR3 bases: TGTGCCAGCAGCCAACAGGGTTTGGGAGGACAGCCCCAGCATTTT.

The CDR3 nucleotides read TGTGCCAGCAGCTTGGAGGGGTATGGTGAGCAGTTCTTC. Amino acid sequence: CASSLEGYGEQFF. The chain joins TRBV11-3 to TRBJ2-1, with TRBD2 as a possible D gene (6 bases). CDR1 SGHNT and CDR2 YENEEA come from the germline V gene. Trimming left V 3 bases short and J 9 bases short, with 12 bases between. CDR3 size: 13 residues.

The chain has TRBV2 and TRBJ1-5; D gene unclear. Germline assignment: CDR1 SNHLY and CDR2 FYNNEI. Trimming removed 1 base from V and 3 bases from J, with 4 bases in between. CDR3 size: 13 residues. The CDR3 protein is CASSEGHNQPQHF. CDR3 sequence (DNA): TGTGCCAGCAGTGAAGGACACAATCAGCCCCAGCATTTT. The full variable domain, with the rest looked up from reference TRBV2 and TRBJ1-5, is EPEVTQTPSHQVTQMGQEVILRCVPISNHLYFYWYRQILGQKVEFLVSFYNNEISEKSEIFDDQFSVERPDGSNFTLKIRSTKLEDSAMYFCASSEGHNQPQHFGDGTRLSIL.

The chain has TRBV5-6 and TRBJ1-1; tentatively, D is TRBD1 (6 bases). Trimming left V 1 base short and J 9 bases short, with 7 bases between. The length of the CDR3 is 11 residues. Per germline, CDR1 SGHDT and CDR2 YYEEEE. The CDR3 nucleotides read TGTGCCAGCAGCTTGACAGGGCAAGCTTTCTTT. It specifies CASSLTGQAFF.

This chain connects TRBV18 to TRBJ1-1; D remains unclear. V lost 2 bases to trimming and J lost 1 base, with 5 bases between them. This CDR3 has 13 residues. Per the germline V gene, CDR1 is KGHSH and CDR2 is LQKENI. The CDR3 DNA follows: TGTGCCAGCTCACCAGGGTCGAACACTGAAGCTTTCTTT. Translated: CASSPGSNTEAFF.

The chain couples TRBV5-5 to TRBJ1-1, with D perhaps TRBD1 (5 bases). This CDR3 region has 10 residues. CDR1 is SGHKS and CDR2 is YYEKEE in the germline V gene (reference sequence). Trimming shortened V by 6 bases and J by 7 bases, and 7 bases separated the two germline ends. The CDR3 bases are TGTGCCAGCATGGGGGGTGAAGCTTTCTTT. Protein product: CASMGGEAFF.

This clone was detected only once. The chain couples TRBV6-5 to TRBJ1-3; the D is unclear. The V end lost 10 bases, the J end lost 1 base, and 11 bases lay between the germline ends. CDR1 is MNHEY, CDR2 SVGAGI, per germline. This CDR3 has 13 amino acids. CDR3 DNA sequence: TGTGCCACCCGTGGCCCTTCTGGAAACACCATATATTTT. As protein: CATRGPSGNTIYF.

This sequence joins TRBV19 and TRBJ1-5, with TRBD1 as a possible D gene (5 bases). This CDR3 region has 14 residues. Deletions cut 4 bases from V and 5 bases from J, with 12 bases between. CDR1 is LNHDA and CDR2 is SQIVND in the germline V gene (reference sequence). The CDR3 protein is CASSRSQGYQPQHF. The CDR3 region has the DNA TGTGCCAGTAGTAGGTCTCAGGGATATCAGCCCCAGCATTTT.

The gene calls are TRBV5-1 and TRBJ2-6; possibly TRBD1 for D (5 bases). With 0 bases removed from V and 2 bases from J, the gap between germline ends came to 9 bases. Germline V gene sequence: CDR1 SGHRS, CDR2 YFSETQ. This CDR3 is built from 16 residues. DNA of the CDR3: TGCGCCAGCAGCTTGGTCCAGGGAACTGGGGCCAACGTCCTGACTTTC. Protein: CASSLVQGTGANVLTF.

J is TRBJ2-7 and V is TRBV7-2, with a weak D call TRBD1 (6 bases). Germline V gene data show CDR1 as SGHTA and CDR2 as FQGNSA. Trimming stripped 1 base from V and 4 bases from J, with 8 bases between. The CDR3 is 13 residues long. The DNA of the CDR3 is TGTGCCAGCAGCTTAGACAGGGCGTACGAGCAGTACTTC. Translation: CASSLDRAYEQYF.

The V gene is TRBV10-1, the J gene TRBJ2-5; 11 nucleotides align to TRBD2. Germline V lookup: CDR1 WNHNN, CDR2 SYGVQD (reference sequence). This CDR3 comprises 15 residues. The ends lost 2 bases at V and 5 bases at J; junction bases unmatched: 4. The CDR3 is CASSEASGGRETQYF. CDR3 bases: TGCGCCAGCAGTGAGGCTAGCGGGGGGAGGGAGACCCAGTACTTC.

This clone was recorded once. The chain has TRBV19 and TRBJ1-5; D gene uncertain. Deletions cut 6 bases from V and 3 bases from J, with 12 bases between. The germline V gene has CDR1 LNHDA and CDR2 SQIVND (reference sequence). The CDR3 has 14 amino acids. CDR3 region: CASRNEASNQPQHF. The CDR3 DNA reads TGTGCCAGTAGAAACGAAGCTTCCAATCAGCCCCAGCATTTT.

The chain employs TRBV14 and TRBJ1-1; D might be TRBD1 (6 bases). The CDR3 spans 16 residues. The germline gives CDR1 SGHDN, CDR2 FVKESK. The V gene lost 1 base and the J gene lost 5 bases, with 17 bases spanning the gap. The CDR3 DNA reads as TGTGCCAGCAGCCAAGGAAGTTGGGGGCGCGGGACTGAAGCTTTCTTT. Translation: CASSQGSWGRGTEAFF.

CDR3 in amino acids: CASRTTQGVNSPLHF. DNA of the CDR3: TGTGCCAGTAGAACGACACAGGGGGTTAATTCACCCCTCCACTTT. This chain connects TRBV19 to TRBJ1-6; 8 bases match TRBD1. The trim removed 6 bases at V and 6 bases at J, leaving 7 bases unmatched. CDR3 length equals 15 residues. Germline-derived CDR1 and CDR2 are LNHDA and SQIVND (reference sequence).

The rearrangement uses TRBV7-2 and TRBJ2-1; 7 nucleotides agree with TRBD2. The CDR3 runs to 15 residues. Germline CDR1 is SGHTA and CDR2 is FQGNSA. The trim removed 1 base at V and 4 bases at J, leaving 4 bases unmatched. In DNA form, the CDR3 reads TGTGCCAGCAGCTTAGGGTCTAGCGGATACAATGAGCAGTTCTTC. This translates into CASSLGSSGYNEQFF. Based on the CDR3 plus reference TRBV7-2 and TRBJ2-1, the full variable domain is GAGVSQSPSNKVTEKGKDVELRCDPISGHTALYWYRQSLGQGLEFLIYFQGNSAPDKSGLPSDRFSAERTGGSVSTLTIQRTQQEDSAVYLCASSLGSSGYNEQFFGPGTRLTVL.

The chain has TRBV19 and TRBJ2-1; the D is unclear. Germline-derived CDR1 and CDR2 are LNHDA and SQIVND (reference sequence). The CDR3 spans 13 residues. Trimming cost V 3 bases and J 9 bases, with 12 bases left between them. The CDR3 sequence: CASSIRLQVEQFF. CDR3 bases: TGTGCCAGTAGTATCAGGCTTCAGGTTGAGCAGTTCTTC.

This rearrangement joins TRBV21-1 to TRBJ1-6; the D call in the table, TRBD1, was not verified against the DNA. TRBV21-1 represents a pseudogene. The CDR3 covers 15 residues. The CDR3 region is CASSKAPRGNSPLHF. Here the CDR3 DNA reads TGTGCCAGCAGCAAAGCGCCCAGGGGGAATTCACCCCTCCACTTT.

The rearrangement uses TRBV7-3 and TRBJ2-3; D is unresolved. Trimming left V 5 bases short and J 5 bases short, with 14 bases between. CDR1 and CDR2 from the germline V gene are SGHTA and FQGTGA. The CDR3 is 14 amino acids. Written as DNA, the CDR3 is TGTGCCAGCAGCCCCGCCATGTGGGAAGATACGCAGTATTTT. It codes for CASSPAMWEDTQYF.

The V gene is TRBV7-3, the J gene TRBJ2-2; TRBD2 matches 8 bases. Germline trimming cut 7 bases from V and 3 bases from J; bases unmatched to any gene: 10. There are 16 residues in the CDR3. Germline V gene sequence: CDR1 SGHTA, CDR2 FQGTGA. The CDR3 here is CASTPTGGPDTGELFF. CDR3 sequence (DNA): TGTGCCAGCACCCCAACGGGGGGGCCGGACACCGGGGAGCTGTTTTTT.

The chain uses TRBV6-1 and TRBJ1-1; 7 nucleotides match TRBD1. The CDR3 has 14 amino acids. The J segment lost 1 base and the V segment lost 7 bases, leaving 6 bases of the junction unmatched. CDR1 and CDR2 (germline): MNHNS, SASEGT. CDR3 nucleotides: TGTGCCAGCAAGGAAGGGGGCGCGAACACTGAAGCTTTCTTT. As protein: CASKEGGANTEAFF.

The rearrangement links TRBV2 to TRBJ1-2; TRBD1 matches 7 bases. CDR1 is SNHLY, CDR2 FYNNEI, per germline. With 7 bases clipped from V and 5 bases from J, the junction kept 19 bases outside the gene matches. The CDR3 is 17 residues long. CDR3 nucleotide sequence: TGTGCCAGCACCGGAGCTTCGTGGACAGGTTCTTCGTATGGCTACACCTTC. Its protein product is CASTGASWTGSSYGYTF.

The V gene is TRBV19, the J gene TRBJ1-4; D perhaps matches TRBD1 (5 bases). CDR1 is LNHDA, CDR2 SQIVND, per germline (reference sequence). This CDR3 contains 13 residues. The V and J ends lost 5 bases and 8 bases respectively, with 12 bases between them. The CDR3 DNA sequence: TGTGCCAGTAGTTTCCTGGGGGAAGAAAAACTGTTTTTT. Translated, it gives CASSFLGEEKLFF.